These 8 T cell receptor beta chains were all obtained from the same sample, sequenced in a study of CXCR3-negative and CXCR3-positive naive CD8 T cells. cDNA libraries for TRB were generated by 5' RACE incorporating UMI labels. TCRdb re-called the 5' RACE reads; every CDR3 protein appears as one record, without DNA. This repertoire includes approximately 52,000 distinct CDR3 sequences. Sequencing was carried out using memory CD8+ T cells from blood. Every receptor here comes from a human donor in good health. Some clones in this sample may be carry-over from other donors' samples.

CDR3 loop: CASSFTGAPIQFF. The gene calls are TRBV6-5 and TRBJ2-1; TCRdb proposes TRBD2, but this gene call is untestable without DNA. This CDR3 is 13 amino acids long. The germline V gene encodes CDR1 MNHEY and CDR2 SVGAGI.

This chain links TRBV7-5 with TRBJ2-7; the TCRdb call, TRBD2, lacks DNA for checking. TRBV7-5 represents a pseudogene. The CDR3 length is 18 residues. The CDR3 spells CISVPEAWRTRKHYEQYF.

The chain uses TRBV4-1 and TRBJ2-5; TCRdb proposes TRBD2, but this gene call is untestable without DNA. The CDR3 is made up of 13 amino acids. Germline CDR1 is MGHRA and CDR2 is YSYEKL. The CDR3 sequence is CASSQGGGETQYF.

The chain uses TRBV7-2 and TRBJ2-2; the TCRdb call, TRBD1, lacks DNA for checking. The CDR3 runs 14 residues. CDR1 SGHTA and CDR2 FQGNSA come from the germline V gene. The CDR3 sequence: CASSFAGGNGELFF. Full variable domain (outside the CDR3, taken from reference TRBV7-2 and TRBJ2-2): GAGVSQSPSNKVTEKGKDVELRCDPISGHTALYWYRQSLGQGLEFLIYFQGNSAPDKSGLPSDRFSAERTGGSVSTLTIQRTQQEDSAVYLCASSFAGGNGELFFGEGSRLTVL.

V usage is TRBV29-1 and J usage is TRBJ2-7; TCRdb names TRBD1, which stays unverified in the absence of DNA. CDR3 length: 14 amino acids. The germline V gene encodes CDR1 SQVTM and CDR2 ANQGSEA. The CDR3 sequence is CSEKARQGWKEQYF.

The rearrangement uses TRBV7-8 and TRBJ2-2; TCRdb names TRBD1, which stays unverified in the absence of DNA. CDR1 and CDR2 (germline): SGHVS, FQNEAQ. There are 14 residues in the CDR3. Here the CDR3 reads CASSPDRATGELFF.

The chain carries TRBV12-3 or TRBV12-4 and TRBJ2-3; TCRdb proposes TRBD2, but this gene call is untestable without DNA. CDR3 size: 12 residues. CDR3 loop: CASKAVGDTQYF.

The chain joins TRBV29-1 to TRBJ2-1; TCRdb's D call, TRBD1, is unchecked because there is no DNA. The CDR3 has 15 residues. Looked up from germline, CDR1 is SQVTM and CDR2 is ANQGSEA. The CDR3 sequence is CSANPPTGDHNEQFF.